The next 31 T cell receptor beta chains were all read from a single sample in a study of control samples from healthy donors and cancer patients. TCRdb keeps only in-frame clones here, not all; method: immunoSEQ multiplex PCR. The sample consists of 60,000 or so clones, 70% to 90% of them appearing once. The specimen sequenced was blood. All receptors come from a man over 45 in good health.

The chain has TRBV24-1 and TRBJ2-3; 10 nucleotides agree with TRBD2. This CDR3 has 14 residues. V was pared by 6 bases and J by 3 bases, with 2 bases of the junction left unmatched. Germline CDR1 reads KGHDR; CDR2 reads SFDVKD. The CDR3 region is CATSRGLATDTQYF. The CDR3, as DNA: TGTGCCACCAGTAGGGGACTAGCGACAGATACGCAGTATTTT.

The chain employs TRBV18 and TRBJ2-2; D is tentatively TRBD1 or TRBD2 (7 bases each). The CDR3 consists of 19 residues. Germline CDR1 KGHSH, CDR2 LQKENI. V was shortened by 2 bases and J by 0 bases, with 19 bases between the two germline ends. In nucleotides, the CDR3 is TGTGCCAGCTCACCAGCGATGGTGCAGGGGGGGTCGAACACCGGGGAGCTGTTTTTT. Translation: CASSPAMVQGGSNTGELFF.

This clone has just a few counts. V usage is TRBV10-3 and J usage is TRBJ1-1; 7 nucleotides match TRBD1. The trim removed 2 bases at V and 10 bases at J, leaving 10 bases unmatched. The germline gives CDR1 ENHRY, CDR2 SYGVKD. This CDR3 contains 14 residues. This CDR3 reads CAISENGQGGGAFF. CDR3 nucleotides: TGTGCCATCAGTGAGAATGGTCAGGGGGGGGGAGCTTTCTTT.

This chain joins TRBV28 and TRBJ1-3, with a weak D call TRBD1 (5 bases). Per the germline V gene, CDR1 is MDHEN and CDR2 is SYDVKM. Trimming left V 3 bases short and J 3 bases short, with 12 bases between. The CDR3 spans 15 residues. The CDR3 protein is CASSLSAGGGNTIYF. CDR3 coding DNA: TGTGCCAGCAGTTTGTCGGCCGGGGGTGGAAACACCATATATTTT.

The CDR3 protein is CAISEPRRALYGYTF. The CDR3 DNA is TGTGCCATCAGTGAGCCGAGGCGGGCCCTCTATGGCTACACCTTC. V usage is TRBV10-3 and J usage is TRBJ1-2; D gene unclear. From germline, CDR1 is ENHRY and CDR2 SYGVKD. The CDR3 has 15 amino acids. The V end was cut by 2 bases, the J end by 4 bases, with 14 bases between.

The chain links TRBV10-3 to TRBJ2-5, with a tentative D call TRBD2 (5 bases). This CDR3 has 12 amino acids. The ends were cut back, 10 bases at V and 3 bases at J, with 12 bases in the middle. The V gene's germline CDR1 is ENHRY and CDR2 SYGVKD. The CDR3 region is CATGWGEETQYF. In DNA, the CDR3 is TGTGCCACTGGTTGGGGAGAAGAGACCCAGTACTTC.

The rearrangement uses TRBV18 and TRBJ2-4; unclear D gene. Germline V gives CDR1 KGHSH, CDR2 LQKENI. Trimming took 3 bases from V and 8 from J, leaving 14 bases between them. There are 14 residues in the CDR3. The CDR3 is CASSPGINRDIQYF. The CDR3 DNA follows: TGTGCCAGCTCACCGGGGATAAACCGGGACATTCAGTACTTC. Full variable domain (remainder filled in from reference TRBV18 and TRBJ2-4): NAGVMQNPRHLVRRRGQEARLRCSPMKGHSHVYWYRQLPEEGLKFMVYLQKENIIDESGMPKERFSAEFPKEGPSILRIQQVVRGDSAAYFCASSPGINRDIQYFGAGTRLSVL.

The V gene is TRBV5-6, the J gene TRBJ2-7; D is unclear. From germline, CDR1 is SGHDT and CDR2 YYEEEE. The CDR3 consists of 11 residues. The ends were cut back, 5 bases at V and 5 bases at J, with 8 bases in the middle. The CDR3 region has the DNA TGTGCCAGCAGTTATGGGCACGAGCAGTACTTC. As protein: CASSYGHEQYF.

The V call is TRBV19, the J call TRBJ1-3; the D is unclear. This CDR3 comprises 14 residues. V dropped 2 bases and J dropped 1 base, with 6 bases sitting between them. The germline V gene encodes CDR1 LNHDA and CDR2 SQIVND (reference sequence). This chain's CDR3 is CASSISLSGNTIYF. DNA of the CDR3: TGTGCCAGTAGTATATCCCTTTCTGGAAACACCATATATTTT. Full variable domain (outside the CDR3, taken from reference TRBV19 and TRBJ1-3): DGGITQSPKYLFRKEGQNVTLSCEQNLNHDAMYWYRQDPGQGLRLIYYSQIVNDFQKGDIAEGYSVSREKKESFPLTVTSAQKNPTAFYLCASSISLSGNTIYFGEGSWLTVV.

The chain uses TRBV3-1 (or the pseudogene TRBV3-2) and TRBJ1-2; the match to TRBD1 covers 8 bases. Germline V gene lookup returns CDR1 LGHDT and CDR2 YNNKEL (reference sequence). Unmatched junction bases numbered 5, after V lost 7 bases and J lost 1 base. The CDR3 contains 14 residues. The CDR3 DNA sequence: TGTGCCAGCAAACGACAGGGGAGTAACTATGGCTACACCTTC. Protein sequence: CASKRQGSNYGYTF.

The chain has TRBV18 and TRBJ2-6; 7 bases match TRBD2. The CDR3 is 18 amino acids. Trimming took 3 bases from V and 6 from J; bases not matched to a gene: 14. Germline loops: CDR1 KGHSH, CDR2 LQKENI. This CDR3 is CASSPRPSGPLEANVLTF. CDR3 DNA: TGTGCCAGCTCACCTCGGCCTAGCGGACCTCTGGAGGCCAACGTCCTGACTTTC.

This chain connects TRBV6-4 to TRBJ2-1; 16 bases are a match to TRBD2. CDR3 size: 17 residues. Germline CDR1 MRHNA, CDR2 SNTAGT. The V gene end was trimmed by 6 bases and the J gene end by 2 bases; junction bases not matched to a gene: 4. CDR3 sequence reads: CASRGLAGGGAYNEQFF. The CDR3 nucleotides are TGTGCCAGCAGGGGACTAGCGGGAGGGGGGGCCTACAATGAGCAGTTCTTC.

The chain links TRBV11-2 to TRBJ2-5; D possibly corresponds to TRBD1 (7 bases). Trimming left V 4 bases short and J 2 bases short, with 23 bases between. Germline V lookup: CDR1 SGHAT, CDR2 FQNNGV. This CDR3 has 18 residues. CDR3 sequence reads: CASSSGQLGGGTQETQYF. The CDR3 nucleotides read TGTGCCAGCAGCTCGGGACAGCTTGGAGGCGGGACACAAGAGACCCAGTACTTC.

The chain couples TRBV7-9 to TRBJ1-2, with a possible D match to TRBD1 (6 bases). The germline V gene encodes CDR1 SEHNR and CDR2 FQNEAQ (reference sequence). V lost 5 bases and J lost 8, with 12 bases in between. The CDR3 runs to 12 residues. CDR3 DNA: TGTGCCAGCAGCCATTCTGGACAGGGCTACACCTTC. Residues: CASSHSGQGYTF.

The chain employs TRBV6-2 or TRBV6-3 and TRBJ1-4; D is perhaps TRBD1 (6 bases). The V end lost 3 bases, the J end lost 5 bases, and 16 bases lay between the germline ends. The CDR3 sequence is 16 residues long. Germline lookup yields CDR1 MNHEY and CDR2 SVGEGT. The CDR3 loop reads CASSYRTGFSNEKLFF. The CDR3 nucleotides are TGTGCCAGCAGTTATCGAACAGGGTTTTCGAATGAAAAACTGTTTTTT.

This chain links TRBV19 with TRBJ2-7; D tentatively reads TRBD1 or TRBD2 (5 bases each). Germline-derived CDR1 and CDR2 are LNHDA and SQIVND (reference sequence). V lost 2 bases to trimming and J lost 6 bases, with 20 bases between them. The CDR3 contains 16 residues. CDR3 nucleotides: TGTGCCAGTAGTATAAGAGGTTTGGGACCCTCGGGCGAGCAGTACTTC. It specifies CASSIRGLGPSGEQYF. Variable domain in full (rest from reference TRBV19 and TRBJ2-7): DGGITQSPKYLFRKEGQNVTLSCEQNLNHDAMYWYRQDPGQGLRLIYYSQIVNDFQKGDIAEGYSVSREKKESFPLTVTSAQKNPTAFYLCASSIRGLGPSGEQYFGPGTRLTVT.

CDR3 in DNA: TGTGCCAGCAGACTGGGGCGGGACCCCATCTACGAGCAGTACTTC. Translated, it gives CASRLGRDPIYEQYF. The rearrangement links TRBV7-2 to TRBJ2-7; possibly TRBD2 for D (6 bases). V lost 6 bases and J 3 bases, leaving 18 bases between the germline ends. This CDR3 comprises 15 residues. Per germline, CDR1 SGHTA and CDR2 FQGNSA.

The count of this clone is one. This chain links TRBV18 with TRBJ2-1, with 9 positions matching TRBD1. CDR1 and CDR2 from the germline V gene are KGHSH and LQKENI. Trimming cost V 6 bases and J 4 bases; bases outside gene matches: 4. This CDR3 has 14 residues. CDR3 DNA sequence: TGTGCCAGCTCCCGGGACAGGGTTTACAATGAGCAGTTCTTC. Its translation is CASSRDRVYNEQFF.

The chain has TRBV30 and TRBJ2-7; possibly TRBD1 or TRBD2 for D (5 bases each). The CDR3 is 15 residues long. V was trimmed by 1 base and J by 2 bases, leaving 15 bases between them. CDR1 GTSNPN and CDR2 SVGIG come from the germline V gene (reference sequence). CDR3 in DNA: TGTGCCTGGAGTGGCCTGGGGACGAGCACCTACGAGCAGTACTTC. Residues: CAWSGLGTSTYEQYF.

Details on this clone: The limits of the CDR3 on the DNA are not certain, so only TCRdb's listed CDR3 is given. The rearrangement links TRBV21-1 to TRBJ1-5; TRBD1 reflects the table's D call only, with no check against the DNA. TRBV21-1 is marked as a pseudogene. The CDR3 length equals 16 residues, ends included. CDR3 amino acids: CASSKVGQGSNQPQHF.

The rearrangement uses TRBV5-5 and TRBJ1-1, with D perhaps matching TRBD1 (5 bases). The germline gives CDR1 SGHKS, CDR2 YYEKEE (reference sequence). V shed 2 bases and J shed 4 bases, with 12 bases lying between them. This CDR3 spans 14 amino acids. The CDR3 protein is CASSLPGGGTEAFF. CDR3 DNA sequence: TGTGCCAGCAGCTTACCGGGTGGGGGCACTGAAGCTTTCTTT.

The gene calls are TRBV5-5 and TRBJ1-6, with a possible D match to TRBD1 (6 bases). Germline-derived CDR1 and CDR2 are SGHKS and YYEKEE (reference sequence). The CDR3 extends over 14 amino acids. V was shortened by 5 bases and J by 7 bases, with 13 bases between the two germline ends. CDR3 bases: TGTGCCAGCAGTTTTGGGACACACAATTCACCCCTCCACTTT. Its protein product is CASSFGTHNSPLHF.

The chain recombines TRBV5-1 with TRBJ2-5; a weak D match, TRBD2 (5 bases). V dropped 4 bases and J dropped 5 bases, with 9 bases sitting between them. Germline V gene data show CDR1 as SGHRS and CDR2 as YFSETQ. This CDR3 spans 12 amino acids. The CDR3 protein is CASSDGEETQYF. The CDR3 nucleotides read TGCGCCAGCAGCGATGGGGAGGAGACCCAGTACTTC.

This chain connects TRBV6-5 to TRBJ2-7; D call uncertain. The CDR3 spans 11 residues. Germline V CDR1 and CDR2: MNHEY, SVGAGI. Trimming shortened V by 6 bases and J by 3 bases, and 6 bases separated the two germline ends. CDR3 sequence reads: CASRGFYEQYF. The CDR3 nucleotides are TGTGCCAGCAGGGGATTCTACGAGCAGTACTTC.

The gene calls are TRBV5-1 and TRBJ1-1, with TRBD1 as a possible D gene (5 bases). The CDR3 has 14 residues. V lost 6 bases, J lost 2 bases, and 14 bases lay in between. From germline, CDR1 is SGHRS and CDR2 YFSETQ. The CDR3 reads CASTGPGGNTEAFF. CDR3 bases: TGCGCCAGCACGGGCCCGGGGGGTAACACTGAAGCTTTCTTT. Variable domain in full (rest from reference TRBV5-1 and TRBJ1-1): KAGVTQTPRYLIKTRGQQVTLSCSPISGHRSVSWYQQTPGQGLQFLFEYFSETQRNKGNFPGRFSGRQFSNSRSEMNVSTLELGDSALYLCASTGPGGNTEAFFGQGTRLTVV.

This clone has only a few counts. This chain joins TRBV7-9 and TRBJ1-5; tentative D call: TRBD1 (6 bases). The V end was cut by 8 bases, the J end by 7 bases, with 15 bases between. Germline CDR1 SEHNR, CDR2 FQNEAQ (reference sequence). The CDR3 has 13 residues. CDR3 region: CASDRGRDQPQHF. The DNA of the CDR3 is TGTGCCAGCGACCGGGGGCGGGACCAGCCCCAGCATTTT.

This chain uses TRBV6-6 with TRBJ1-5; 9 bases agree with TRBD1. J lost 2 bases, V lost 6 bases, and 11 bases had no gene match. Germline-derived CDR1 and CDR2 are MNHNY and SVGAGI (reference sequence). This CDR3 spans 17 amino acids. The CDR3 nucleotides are TGTGCCAGCAGCCGACAGGGGGGTGGATACGGCAATCAGCCCCAGCATTTT. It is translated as CASSRQGGGYGNQPQHF.

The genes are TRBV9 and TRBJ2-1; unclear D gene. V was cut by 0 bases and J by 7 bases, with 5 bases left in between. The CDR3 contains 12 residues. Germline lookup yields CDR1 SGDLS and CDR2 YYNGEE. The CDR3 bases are TGTGCCAGCAGCGTAGTAACAAATGAGCAGTTCTTC. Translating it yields CASSVVTNEQFF.

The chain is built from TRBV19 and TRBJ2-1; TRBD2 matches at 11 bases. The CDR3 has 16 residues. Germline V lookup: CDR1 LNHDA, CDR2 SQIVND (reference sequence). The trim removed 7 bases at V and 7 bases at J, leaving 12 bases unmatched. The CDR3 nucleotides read TGTGCCAGTACAACCTTGACTAGCGGGAATAGGAATGAGCAGTTCTTC. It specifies CASTTLTSGNRNEQFF.

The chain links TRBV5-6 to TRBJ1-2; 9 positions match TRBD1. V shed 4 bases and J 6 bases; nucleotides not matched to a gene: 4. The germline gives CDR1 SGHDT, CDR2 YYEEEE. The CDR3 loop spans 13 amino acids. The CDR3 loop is CASSHGQGNGYTF. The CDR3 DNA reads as TGTGCCAGCAGCCATGGACAGGGGAATGGCTACACCTTC.

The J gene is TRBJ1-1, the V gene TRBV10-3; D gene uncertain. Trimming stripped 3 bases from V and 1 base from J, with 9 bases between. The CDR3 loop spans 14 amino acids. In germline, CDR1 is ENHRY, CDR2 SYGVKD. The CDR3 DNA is TGTGCCATCAGTGACCGGTCCAGGAACACTGAAGCTTTCTTT. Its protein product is CAISDRSRNTEAFF.